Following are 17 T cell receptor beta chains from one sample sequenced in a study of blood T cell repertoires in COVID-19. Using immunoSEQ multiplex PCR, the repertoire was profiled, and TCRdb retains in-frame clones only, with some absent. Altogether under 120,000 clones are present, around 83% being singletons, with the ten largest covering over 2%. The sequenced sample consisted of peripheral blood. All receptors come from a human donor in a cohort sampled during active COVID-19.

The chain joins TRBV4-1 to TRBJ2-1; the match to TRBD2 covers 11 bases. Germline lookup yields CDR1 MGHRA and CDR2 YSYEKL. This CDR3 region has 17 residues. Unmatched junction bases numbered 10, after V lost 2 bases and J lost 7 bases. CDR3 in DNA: TGCGCCAGCAGCCAACCCGTAGCGGGAGGGGGGAGAAATGAGCAGTTCTTC. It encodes CASSQPVAGGGRNEQFF.

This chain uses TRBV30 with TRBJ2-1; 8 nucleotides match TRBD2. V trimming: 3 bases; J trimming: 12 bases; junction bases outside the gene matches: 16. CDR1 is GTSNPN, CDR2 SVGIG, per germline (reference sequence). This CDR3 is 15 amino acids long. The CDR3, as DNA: TGTGCCTGGAGGGACTACGGGGGGGTTCTAGGACGGCAGTTCTTC. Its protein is CAWRDYGGVLGRQFF.

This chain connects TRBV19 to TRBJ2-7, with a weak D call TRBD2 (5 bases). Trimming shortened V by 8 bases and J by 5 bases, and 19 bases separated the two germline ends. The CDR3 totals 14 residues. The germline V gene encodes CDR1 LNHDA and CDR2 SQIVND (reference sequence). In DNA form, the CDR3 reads TGTGCCAGTCGGGCCCCTTACGGGAAGGACGAGCAGTACTTC. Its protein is CASRAPYGKDEQYF.

CDR3 protein: CASRFLPGGTETQYF. The CDR3 nucleotides are TGTGCCAGCAGATTCCTACCGGGGGGTACAGAGACCCAGTACTTC. V and J are TRBV2 and TRBJ2-5; 7 bases match TRBD2. The CDR3 totals 15 residues. Germline lookup yields CDR1 SNHLY and CDR2 FYNNEI. With 6 bases clipped from V and 4 bases from J, the junction kept 11 bases outside the gene matches.

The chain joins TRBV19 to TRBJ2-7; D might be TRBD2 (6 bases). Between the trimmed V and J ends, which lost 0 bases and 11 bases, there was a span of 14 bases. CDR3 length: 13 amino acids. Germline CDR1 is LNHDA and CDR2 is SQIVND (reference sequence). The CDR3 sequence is CASSIDRWDWKYF. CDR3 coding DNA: TGTGCCAGTAGTATAGACCGGTGGGACTGGAAGTACTTC. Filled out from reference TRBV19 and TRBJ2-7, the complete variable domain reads DGGITQSPKYLFRKEGQNVTLSCEQNLNHDAMYWYRQDPGQGLRLIYYSQIVNDFQKGDIAEGYSVSREKKESFPLTVTSAQKNPTAFYLCASSIDRWDWKYFGPGTRLTVT.

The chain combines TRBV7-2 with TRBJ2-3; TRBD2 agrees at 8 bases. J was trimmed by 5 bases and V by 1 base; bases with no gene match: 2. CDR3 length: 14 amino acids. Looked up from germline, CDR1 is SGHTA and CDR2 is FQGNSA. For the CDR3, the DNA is TGTGCCAGCAGCTTAGTACGGGAGGGAGATACGCAGTATTTT. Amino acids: CASSLVREGDTQYF. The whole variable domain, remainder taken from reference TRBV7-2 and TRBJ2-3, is GAGVSQSPSNKVTEKGKDVELRCDPISGHTALYWYRQSLGQGLEFLIYFQGNSAPDKSGLPSDRFSAERTGGSVSTLTIQRTQQEDSAVYLCASSLVREGDTQYFGPGTRLTVL.

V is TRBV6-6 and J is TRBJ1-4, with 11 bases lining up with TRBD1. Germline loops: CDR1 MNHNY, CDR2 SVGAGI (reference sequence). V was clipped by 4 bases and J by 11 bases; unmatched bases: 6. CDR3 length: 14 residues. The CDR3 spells CASSSTDRGRKLFF. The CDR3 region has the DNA TGTGCCAGCAGTTCAACGGACAGGGGGCGGAAACTGTTTTTT.

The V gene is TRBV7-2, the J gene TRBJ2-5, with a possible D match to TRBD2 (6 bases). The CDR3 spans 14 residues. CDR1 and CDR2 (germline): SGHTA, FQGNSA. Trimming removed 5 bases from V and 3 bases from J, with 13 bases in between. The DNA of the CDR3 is TGTGCCAGCAGCCCACAAGCGGGCAAAGAGACCCAGTACTTC. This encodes CASSPQAGKETQYF.

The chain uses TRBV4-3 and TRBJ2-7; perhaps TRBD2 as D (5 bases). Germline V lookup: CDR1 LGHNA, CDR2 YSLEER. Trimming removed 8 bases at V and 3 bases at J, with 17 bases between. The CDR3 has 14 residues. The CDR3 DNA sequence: TGCGCCAGCTCCACGGGGAGAACCAGCTACGAGCAGTACTTC. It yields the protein CASSTGRTSYEQYF.

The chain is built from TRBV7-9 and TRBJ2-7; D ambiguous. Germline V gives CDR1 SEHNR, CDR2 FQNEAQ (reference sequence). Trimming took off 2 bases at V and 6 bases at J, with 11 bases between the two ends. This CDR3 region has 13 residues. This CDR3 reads CASSLIYGGEQYF. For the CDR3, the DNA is TGTGCCAGCAGCTTAATCTACGGTGGCGAGCAGTACTTC.

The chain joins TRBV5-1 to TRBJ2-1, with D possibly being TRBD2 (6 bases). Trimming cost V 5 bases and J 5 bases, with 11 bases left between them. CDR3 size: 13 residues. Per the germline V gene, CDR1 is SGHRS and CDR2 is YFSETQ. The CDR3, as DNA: TGCGCCAGCAGGCTGACTAGGGACAATGAGCAGTTCTTC. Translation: CASRLTRDNEQFF.

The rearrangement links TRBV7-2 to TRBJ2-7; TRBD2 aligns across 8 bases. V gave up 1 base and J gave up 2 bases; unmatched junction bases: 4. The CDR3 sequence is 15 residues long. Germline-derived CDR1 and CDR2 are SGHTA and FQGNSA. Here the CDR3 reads CASSLESGGAYEQYF. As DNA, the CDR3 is TGTGCCAGCAGCTTAGAATCCGGGGGGGCCTACGAGCAGTACTTC.

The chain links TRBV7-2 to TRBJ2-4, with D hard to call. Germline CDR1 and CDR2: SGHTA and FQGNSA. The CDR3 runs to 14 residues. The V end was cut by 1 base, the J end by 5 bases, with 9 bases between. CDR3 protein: CASSLVREENIQYF. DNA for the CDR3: TGTGCCAGCAGCTTAGTACGCGAAGAAAACATTCAGTACTTC.

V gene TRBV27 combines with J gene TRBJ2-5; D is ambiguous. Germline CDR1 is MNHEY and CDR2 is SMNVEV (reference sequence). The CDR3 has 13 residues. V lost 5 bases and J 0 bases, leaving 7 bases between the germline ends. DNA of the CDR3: TGTGCCAGCAGTGACACGAACCAAGAGACCCAGTACTTC. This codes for CASSDTNQETQYF.

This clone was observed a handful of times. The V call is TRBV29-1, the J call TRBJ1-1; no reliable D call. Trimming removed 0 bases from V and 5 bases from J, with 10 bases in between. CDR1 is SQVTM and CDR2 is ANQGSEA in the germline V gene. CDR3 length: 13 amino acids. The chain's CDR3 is CSVEEVAGTEAFF. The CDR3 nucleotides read TGCAGCGTTGAAGAGGTGGCGGGGACTGAAGCTTTCTTT.

Written as DNA, the CDR3 is TGTGCCAGTAGTCCCACATCCATCGACAGATCTGGAAACACCATATATTTT. It yields the protein CASSPTSIDRSGNTIYF. The chain recombines TRBV19 with TRBJ1-3; weak D call: TRBD1 (5 bases). The V end was cut by 5 bases, the J end by 1 base, with 18 bases between. Germline lookup yields CDR1 LNHDA and CDR2 SQIVND (reference sequence). The CDR3 covers 17 residues.

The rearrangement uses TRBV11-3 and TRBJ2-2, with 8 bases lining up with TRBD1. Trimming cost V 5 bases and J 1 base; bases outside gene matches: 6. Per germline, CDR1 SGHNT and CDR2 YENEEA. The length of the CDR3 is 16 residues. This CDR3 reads CASSPGGGGNTGELFF. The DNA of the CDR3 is TGTGCCAGCAGCCCAGGGGGCGGCGGGAACACCGGGGAGCTGTTTTTT.